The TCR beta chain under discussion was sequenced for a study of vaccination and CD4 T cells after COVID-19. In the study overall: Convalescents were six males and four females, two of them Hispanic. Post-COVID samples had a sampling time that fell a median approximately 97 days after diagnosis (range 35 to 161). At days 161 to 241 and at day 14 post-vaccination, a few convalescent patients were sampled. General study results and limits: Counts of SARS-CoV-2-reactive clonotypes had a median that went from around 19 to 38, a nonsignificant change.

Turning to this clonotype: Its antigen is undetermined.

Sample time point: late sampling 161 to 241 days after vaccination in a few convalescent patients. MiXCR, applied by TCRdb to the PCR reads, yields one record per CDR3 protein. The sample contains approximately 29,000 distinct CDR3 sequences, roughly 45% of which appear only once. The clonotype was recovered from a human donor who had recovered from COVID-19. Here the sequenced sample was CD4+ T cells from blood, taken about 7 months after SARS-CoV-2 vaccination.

This chain's CDR3 is CASSWRQGAYEQYF. The CDR3 nucleotides are TGTGCCAGCAGCTGGAGACAGGGGGCTTACGAGCAGTACTTC. The V gene is TRBV7-9, the J gene TRBJ2-7; the match to TRBD1 covers 10 bases. V shed 4 bases, J shed 4 bases, and the junction held 4 bases outside the gene matches. Germline-derived CDR1 and CDR2 are SEHNR and FQNEAQ (reference sequence). This CDR3 has 14 amino acids. Complete variable domain (other parts from reference TRBV7-9 and TRBJ2-7): DTGVSQNPRHKITKRGQNVTFRCDPISEHNRLYWYRQTLGQGPEFLTYFQNEAQLEKSRLLSDRFSAERPKGSFSTLEIQRTEQGDSAMYLCASSWRQGAYEQYFGPGTRLTVT.